These 8 T cell receptor beta chains came from one sample sequenced in a study of sequential checkpoint blockade in melanoma. Here immunoSEQ multiplex PCR was the method, and the copy in TCRdb shows in-frame clones only, minus some. The profile shows approximately 13,000 clones, less than 35% of them singletons. The treatment was: randomized to nivolumab then ipilimumab (arm A) or the reverse (arm B). This specimen consisted of tumor tissue (inferred from file names), obtained from a patient given nivolumab and ipilimumab in sequence. The receptor source for this set is a human donor with melanoma.

This clone was counted between two and nine times. The chain combines TRBV6-8 with TRBJ2-1, with 9 nucleotides matching TRBD2. J gave up 7 bases and V 4 bases, and 8 bases lay outside the gene matches. The germline CDR1 and CDR2 sequences are MNHGY and SAAAGT. The CDR3 contains 15 residues. Here the CDR3 DNA reads TGTGCCAGCAGTTGGGGGTATAGCGGGAGTAATGAGCAGTTCTTC. This encodes CASSWGYSGSNEQFF.

At least ten counts were recorded for this clone. The chain recombines TRBV7-6 with TRBJ1-3; D gene ambiguous. The CDR3 runs 17 residues. CDR1 is SGHVS, CDR2 FNYEAQ, per germline. Trimming shortened V by 1 base and J by 0 bases, and 13 bases separated the two germline ends. DNA of the CDR3: TGTGCCAGCAGCTTAGAGTCACAAATTTTCTCTGGAAACACCATATATTTT. As protein: CASSLESQIFSGNTIYF.

CDR3 coding DNA: TGTGCCAGCAGCGGGGACCTGCAAGAGACCCAGTACTTC. It yields the protein CASSGDLQETQYF. This chain joins TRBV6-8 and TRBJ2-5; D is possibly TRBD1 or TRBD2 (5 bases each). Germline CDR1 reads MNHGY; CDR2 reads SAAAGT. Trimming took 6 bases from V and 2 from J, leaving 10 bases between them. The CDR3 has 13 amino acids.

The chain carries TRBV27 and TRBJ2-3; the match to TRBD2 covers 8 bases. Germline V gives CDR1 MNHEY, CDR2 SMNVEV (reference sequence). V lost 5 bases and J lost 2; bases outside the gene matches: 6. The CDR3 runs to 15 residues. This chain's CDR3 is CASSLIAGNTDTQYF. The DNA for the CDR3 is TGTGCCAGCAGTCTTATAGCGGGAAACACAGATACGCAGTATTTT.

The chain is built from TRBV6-8 and TRBJ1-4; no clear D. Germline V CDR1 and CDR2: MNHGY, SAAAGT. V gave up 2 bases and J gave up 14 bases, with 12 bases separating them. The CDR3 covers 12 residues. CDR3 protein: CASSYAGGELFF. In DNA, the CDR3 is TGTGCCAGCAGTTACGCGGGCGGAGAGCTGTTTTTT.

The chain couples TRBV29-1 to TRBJ1-4; D may be TRBD1 (6 bases). Germline V gives CDR1 SQVTM, CDR2 ANQGSEA. V was pared by 1 base and J by 7 bases, with 13 bases between. The CDR3 consists of 14 residues. CDR3 DNA: TGCAGCGTTGAAGTAGGGGGGGTCAGTGAAAAACTGTTTTTT. It is translated as CSVEVGGVSEKLFF. Filled out from reference TRBV29-1 and TRBJ1-4, the complete variable domain reads SAVISQKPSRDICQRGTSLTIQCQVDSQVTMMFWYRQQPGQSLTLIATANQGSEATYESGFVIDKFPISRPNLTFSTLTVSNMSPEDSSIYLCSVEVGGVSEKLFFGSGTQLSVL.

This clone is medium-sized by share. V usage is TRBV6-8 and J usage is TRBJ2-2; the D is unclear. Trimming stripped 0 bases from V and 1 base from J, with 6 bases between. This CDR3 has 15 amino acids. Per germline, CDR1 MNHGY and CDR2 SAAAGT. The chain's CDR3 is CASSYSPGNTGELFF. The CDR3 bases are TGTGCCAGCAGTTACTCGCCGGGGAACACCGGGGAGCTGTTTTTT.

The rearrangement links TRBV19 to TRBJ1-2; 8 positions agree with TRBD1. J lost 6 bases, V lost 4 bases, and 1 base had no gene match. Germline CDR1 and CDR2: LNHDA and SQIVND (reference sequence). The CDR3 has 12 amino acids. The DNA of the CDR3 is TGTGCCAGTAGTAAACAGGGGGATGGCTACACCTTC. It codes for CASSKQGDGYTF.